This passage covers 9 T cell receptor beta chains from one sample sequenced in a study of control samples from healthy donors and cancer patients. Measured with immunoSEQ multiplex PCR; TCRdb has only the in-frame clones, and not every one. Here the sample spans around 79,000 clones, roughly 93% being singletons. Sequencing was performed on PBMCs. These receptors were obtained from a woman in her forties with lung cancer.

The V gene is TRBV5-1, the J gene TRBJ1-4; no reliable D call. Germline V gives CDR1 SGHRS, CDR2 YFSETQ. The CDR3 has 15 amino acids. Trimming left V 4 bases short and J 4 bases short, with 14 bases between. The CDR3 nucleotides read TGCGCCAGCAGCCCTTCCAGCGCTATTAATGAAAAACTGTTTTTT. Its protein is CASSPSSAINEKLFF.

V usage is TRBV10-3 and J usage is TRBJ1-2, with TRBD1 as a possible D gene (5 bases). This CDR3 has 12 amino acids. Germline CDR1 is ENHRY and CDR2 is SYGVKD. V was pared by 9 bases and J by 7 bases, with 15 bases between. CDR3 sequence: CAIRLSGGGYTF. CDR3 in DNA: TGTGCCATTCGGTTGTCGGGGGGTGGCTACACCTTC.

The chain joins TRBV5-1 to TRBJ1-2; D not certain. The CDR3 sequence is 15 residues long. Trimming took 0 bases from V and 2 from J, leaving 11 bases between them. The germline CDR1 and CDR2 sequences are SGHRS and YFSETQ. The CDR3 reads CASSLAPEVNYGYTF. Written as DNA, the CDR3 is TGCGCCAGCAGCTTGGCCCCAGAGGTCAACTATGGCTACACCTTC.

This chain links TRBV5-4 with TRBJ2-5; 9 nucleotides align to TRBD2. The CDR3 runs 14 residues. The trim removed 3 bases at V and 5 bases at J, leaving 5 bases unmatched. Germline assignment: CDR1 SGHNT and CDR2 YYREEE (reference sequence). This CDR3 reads CASSSRTSVETQYF. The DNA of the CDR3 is TGTGCCAGCAGCTCCAGGACTAGCGTGGAGACCCAGTACTTC.

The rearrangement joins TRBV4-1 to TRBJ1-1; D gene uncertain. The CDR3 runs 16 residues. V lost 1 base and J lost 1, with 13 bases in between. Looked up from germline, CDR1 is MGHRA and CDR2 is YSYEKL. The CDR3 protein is CASSQVGRGSNTEAFF. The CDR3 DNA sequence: TGCGCCAGCAGCCAAGTAGGTAGAGGCTCGAACACTGAAGCTTTCTTT.

This CDR3 is CASSPLGSGQLLANYGYTF. CDR3 bases: TGTGCCAGCAGCCCCCTAGGCTCGGGGCAGCTTTTAGCTAACTATGGCTACACCTTC. The chain combines TRBV7-6 with TRBJ1-2, with D possibly being TRBD1 (5 bases). The CDR3 is 19 residues long. Germline V CDR1 and CDR2: SGHVS, FNYEAQ. V was trimmed by 5 bases and J by 0 bases, leaving 25 bases between them.

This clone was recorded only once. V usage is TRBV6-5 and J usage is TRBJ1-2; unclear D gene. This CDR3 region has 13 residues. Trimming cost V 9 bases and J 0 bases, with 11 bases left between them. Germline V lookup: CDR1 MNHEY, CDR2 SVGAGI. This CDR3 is CASREGANYGYTF. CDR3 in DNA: TGTGCCAGTCGGGAGGGAGCTAACTATGGCTACACCTTC.

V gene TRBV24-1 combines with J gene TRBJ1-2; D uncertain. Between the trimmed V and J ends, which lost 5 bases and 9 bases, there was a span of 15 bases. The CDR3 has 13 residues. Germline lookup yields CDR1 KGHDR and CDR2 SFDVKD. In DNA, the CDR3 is TGTGCCACCAGTGGCGGCTCCCGTGAAAGCTACACCTTC. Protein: CATSGGSRESYTF.

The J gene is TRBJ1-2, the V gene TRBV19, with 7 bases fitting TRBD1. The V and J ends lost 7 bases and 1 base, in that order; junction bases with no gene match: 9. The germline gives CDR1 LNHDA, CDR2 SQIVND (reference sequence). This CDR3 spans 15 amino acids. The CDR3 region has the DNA TGTGCCAGTAACCGGGCCGGGACAGATAACTATGGCTACACCTTC. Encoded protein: CASNRAGTDNYGYTF.